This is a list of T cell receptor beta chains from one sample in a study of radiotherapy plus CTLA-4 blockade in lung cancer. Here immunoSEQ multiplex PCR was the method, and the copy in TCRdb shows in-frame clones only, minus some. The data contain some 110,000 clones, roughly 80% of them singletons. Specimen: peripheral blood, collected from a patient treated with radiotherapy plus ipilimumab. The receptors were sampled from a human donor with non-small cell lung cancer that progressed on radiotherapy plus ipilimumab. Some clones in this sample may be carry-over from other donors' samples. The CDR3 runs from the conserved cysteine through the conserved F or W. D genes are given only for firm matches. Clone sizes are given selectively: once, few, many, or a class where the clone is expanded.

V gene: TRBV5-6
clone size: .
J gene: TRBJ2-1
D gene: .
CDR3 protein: CASSVDYYNEQFF
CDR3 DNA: TGTGCCAGCAGCGTCGACTACTACAATGAGCAGTTCTTC

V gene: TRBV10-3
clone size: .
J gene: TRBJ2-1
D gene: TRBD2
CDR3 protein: CAISVGSGGAFVNEQFF
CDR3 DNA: TGTGCCATCAGTGTTGGAAGCGGGGGGGCCTTCGTCAATGAGCAGTTCTTC

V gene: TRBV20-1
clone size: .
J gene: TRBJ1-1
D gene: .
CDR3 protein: CSADKNTEAFF
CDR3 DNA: TGCAGTGCAGACAAGAACACTGAAGCTTTCTTT

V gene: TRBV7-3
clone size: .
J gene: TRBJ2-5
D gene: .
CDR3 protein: CASSPGSGETQYF
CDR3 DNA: TGTGCCAGCAGCCCAGGGAGTGGAGAGACCCAGTACTTC

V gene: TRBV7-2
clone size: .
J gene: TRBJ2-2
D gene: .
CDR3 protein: CASSSPFRGGAGGELFF
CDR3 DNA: TGTGCCAGCAGCTCCCCTTTTCGCGGGGGCGCCGGTGGGGAGCTGTTTTTT

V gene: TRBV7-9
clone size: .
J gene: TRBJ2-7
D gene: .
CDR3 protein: CASSWTSSYEQYF
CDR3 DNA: TGTGCCAGCAGTTGGACAAGCTCCTACGAGCAGTACTTC

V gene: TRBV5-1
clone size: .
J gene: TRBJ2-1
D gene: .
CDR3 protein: CASSLGTGRYEQFF
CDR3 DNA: TGCGCCAGCAGCTTGGGTACAGGGCGCTATGAGCAGTTCTTC

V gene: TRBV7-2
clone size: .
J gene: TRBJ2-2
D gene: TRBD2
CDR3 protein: CAGGLVNTGELFF
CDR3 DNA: TGTGCCGGTGGACTAGTAAACACCGGGGAGCTGTTTTTT

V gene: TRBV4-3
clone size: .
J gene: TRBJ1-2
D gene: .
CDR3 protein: CASSLSGNYGYTF
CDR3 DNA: TGCGCCAGCAGCCTGTCAGGAAACTATGGCTACACCTTC

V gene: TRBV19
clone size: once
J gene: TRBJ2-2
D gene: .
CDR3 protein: CASSIWGANTGELFF
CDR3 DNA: TGTGCCAGTAGTATCTGGGGCGCGAACACCGGGGAGCTGTTTTTT

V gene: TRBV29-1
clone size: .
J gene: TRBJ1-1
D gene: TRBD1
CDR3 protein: CSVEENPGTVLNRVNTEAFF
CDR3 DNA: TGCAGCGTTGAAGAGAACCCGGGGACAGTACTTAACCGGGTGAACACTGAAGCTTTCTTT

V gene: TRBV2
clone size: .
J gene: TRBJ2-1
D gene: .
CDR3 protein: CASSELRDWRNEQFF
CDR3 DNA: TGTGCCAGCAGTGAGCTCCGGGACTGGCGCAATGAGCAGTTCTTC

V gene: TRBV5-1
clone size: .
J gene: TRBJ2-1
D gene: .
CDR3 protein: CASSLEGTVFNEQFF
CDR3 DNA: TGCGCCAGCAGCTTGGAGGGTACGGTGTTCAATGAGCAGTTCTTC

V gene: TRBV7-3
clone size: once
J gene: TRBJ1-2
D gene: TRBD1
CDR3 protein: CASSLRAGDRDYGYTF
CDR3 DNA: TGTGCCAGCAGCTTACGAGCGGGGGACAGGGACTATGGCTACACCTTC

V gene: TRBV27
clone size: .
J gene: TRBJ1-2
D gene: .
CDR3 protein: CASSIAGGYGYTF
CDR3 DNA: TGTGCCAGCAGTATCGCGGGGGGGTATGGCTACACCTTC

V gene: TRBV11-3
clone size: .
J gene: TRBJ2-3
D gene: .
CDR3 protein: CASSFRNTDTQYF
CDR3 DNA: TGTGCCAGCAGCTTTCGCAACACAGATACGCAGTATTTT

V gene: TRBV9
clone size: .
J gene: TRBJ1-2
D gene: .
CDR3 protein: CASSVRGDGNYGYTF
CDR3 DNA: TGTGCCAGCAGCGTAAGAGGGGATGGCAACTATGGCTACACCTTC

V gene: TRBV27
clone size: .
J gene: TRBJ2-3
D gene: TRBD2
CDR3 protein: CASSLLAGGDTQYF
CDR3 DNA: TGTGCCAGCAGTTTGCTAGCGGGGGGGGATACGCAGTATTTT

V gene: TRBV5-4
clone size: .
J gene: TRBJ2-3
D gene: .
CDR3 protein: CASSLESDTQYF
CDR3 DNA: TGTGCCAGCAGCTTGGAGTCGGATACGCAGTATTTT

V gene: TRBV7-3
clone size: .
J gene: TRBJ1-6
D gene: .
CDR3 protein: CASSLARYSPLHF
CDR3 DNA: TGTGCCAGCAGCTTAGCGAGGTATTCACCCCTCCACTTT